This passage covers 10 T cell receptor beta chains from one sample sequenced in a study of T cells in localized non-small cell lung cancer. Method: immunoSEQ multiplex PCR; TCRdb's copy keeps in-frame clones and lacks some. The data hold under 35,000 clones, with around 93% observed a single time. The sequenced sample was peripheral blood, obtained before any cancer treatment. These receptors all stem from a female donor older than 55 with stage I lung adenocarcinoma.

The chain carries TRBV14 and TRBJ1-1; TRBD1 agrees at 7 bases. The trim removed 4 bases at V and 6 bases at J, leaving 11 bases unmatched. This CDR3 has 15 residues. Per germline, CDR1 SGHDN and CDR2 FVKESK. CDR3 sequence reads: CASSPAQGIFAEAFF. Written as DNA, the CDR3 is TGTGCCAGCAGCCCGGCACAGGGGATTTTCGCTGAAGCTTTCTTT.

J is TRBJ1-1 and V is TRBV5-1, with 8 bases aligning to TRBD1. Germline assignment: CDR1 SGHRS and CDR2 YFSETQ. This CDR3 is 16 amino acids long. J lost 2 bases, V lost 6 bases, and 12 bases had no gene match. CDR3 residues: CASTLGTGTLNTEAFF. CDR3 in DNA: TGCGCCAGCACTTTGGGGACAGGTACCCTAAACACTGAAGCTTTCTTT. The whole variable domain, remainder taken from reference TRBV5-1 and TRBJ1-1, is KAGVTQTPRYLIKTRGQQVTLSCSPISGHRSVSWYQQTPGQGLQFLFEYFSETQRNKGNFPGRFSGRQFSNSRSEMNVSTLELGDSALYLCASTLGTGTLNTEAFFGQGTRLTVV.

The V gene is TRBV5-1, the J gene TRBJ2-7; unclear D gene. CDR1 is SGHRS and CDR2 is YFSETQ in the germline V gene. This CDR3 has 12 amino acids. V shed 4 bases and J shed 5 bases, with 10 bases lying between them. The CDR3 sequence: CASSTHSNEQYF. For the CDR3, the DNA is TGCGCCAGCAGCACCCACAGCAACGAGCAGTACTTC.

This chain joins TRBV6-1 and TRBJ2-7; TRBD2 aligns across 9 bases. The CDR3 length is 13 residues. Germline CDR1 is MNHNS and CDR2 is SASEGT. J lost 7 bases, V lost 5 bases, and 6 bases had no gene match. For the CDR3, the DNA is TGTGCCAGCAGTCCCGGACTAGCGCGTGAGCAGTACTTC. Encoded protein: CASSPGLAREQYF.

This clone was counted a few times. The V gene is TRBV28, the J gene TRBJ2-5, with 8 nucleotides matching TRBD1. With V trimmed by 5 bases and J by 2 bases, 4 bases remained unmatched. The germline gives CDR1 MDHEN, CDR2 SYDVKM. The CDR3 totals 14 residues. The CDR3 sequence is CASSQWTGQETQYF. The CDR3, as DNA: TGTGCCAGCAGTCAATGGACAGGGCAAGAGACCCAGTACTTC.

The rearrangement links TRBV2 to TRBJ1-3; D ambiguous. The CDR3 loop spans 14 amino acids. The V end was cut by 4 bases, the J end by 2 bases, with 9 bases between. Germline CDR1 and CDR2: SNHLY and FYNNEI. The CDR3, as DNA: TGTGCCAGCAGTGGAATCGGGACTGGAAACACCATATATTTT. It specifies CASSGIGTGNTIYF.

The rearrangement links TRBV15 to TRBJ2-1; the D gene is possibly TRBD2 (5 bases). The ends were cut back, 0 bases at V and 10 bases at J, with 13 bases in the middle. The CDR3 consists of 14 residues. The germline V gene encodes CDR1 LNHNV and CDR2 YYDKDF (reference sequence). The CDR3 DNA sequence: TGTGCCACCAGCAGAGATATCGGGGAAAGGGAGCAGTTCTTC. Its protein product is CATSRDIGEREQFF.

The chain couples TRBV6-5 to TRBJ2-1; 9 bases agree with TRBD2. V gave up 4 bases and J gave up 7 bases; unmatched junction bases: 11. Germline loops: CDR1 MNHEY, CDR2 SVGAGI. This CDR3 region has 16 residues. This CDR3 reads CASSFRGLAMSNEQFF. As DNA, the CDR3 is TGTGCCAGCAGTTTCCGAGGACTAGCGATGTCAAATGAGCAGTTCTTC.

The J gene is TRBJ2-3, the V gene TRBV7-3; D may be TRBD1 (5 bases). V was trimmed by 5 bases and J by 1 base, leaving 10 bases between them. There are 14 residues in the CDR3. Looked up from germline, CDR1 is SGHTA and CDR2 is FQGTGA. This CDR3 is CASSEQGGTDTQYF. CDR3 sequence (DNA): TGTGCCAGCAGCGAACAAGGGGGCACAGATACGCAGTATTTT.

The CDR3 DNA follows: TGCGCCAGCAGCTTGTACCGGTCAGTCGACGAGCAGTACTTC. The encoded protein is CASSLYRSVDEQYF. The J gene is TRBJ2-7, the V gene TRBV5-1; D not resolved. Germline assignment: CDR1 SGHRS and CDR2 YFSETQ. V gave up 1 base and J gave up 5 bases, with 13 bases separating them. This CDR3 is 14 amino acids long.